A selection of T cell receptor beta chains follows, all from one sample in a study of CD8+ T cells in alopecia areata. TCRdb's table, derived via immunoSEQ multiplex PCR, lists solely in-frame clones and lacks some. The table records about 220,000 clones, roughly 56% of them present only once. Specimen: CD4+ T cells sorted from blood, collected at week 4, from a patient treated with tofacitinib. These receptors were collected from a human donor with alopecia areata. CDR3s include the opening cysteine and the closing phenylalanine or tryptophan. D genes are given only for firm matches. Not every row has a clone size; where given, it reads once, few, many or a size class.

size: .; V: TRBV9; D: .; J: TRBJ2-2; DNA: TGTGCCAGCAGCCCCACCCCCCGGGCGGGGTACGGCTCTTGGGGGGAGCTGTTTTTT; CDR3: CASSPTPRAGYGSWGELFF
size: .; V: TRBV15; D: .; J: TRBJ1-2; DNA: TGTGCCACCAGCAGGTCAGGGGTTATACAGGGCCTCTATGGCTACACCTTC; CDR3: CATSRSGVIQGLYGYTF
size: .; V: TRBV2; D: .; J: TRBJ2-5; DNA: TGTGCCAGCAACAAGGGGGTCGGGGAGACCCAGTACTTC; CDR3: CASNKGVGETQYF
size: .; V: TRBV4-3; D: .; J: TRBJ1-6; DNA: TGCGCCAGCAGCCAAGATGGGGCAGGGATTAATAATTCACCCCTCCACTTT; CDR3: CASSQDGAGINNSPLHF
size: .; V: TRBV30; D: TRBD1; J: TRBJ1-2; DNA: TGTGCCTGGAGTGGCTCCCGGGACAGGAGAAGTAGGGACTATGGCTACACCTTC; CDR3: CAWSGSRDRRSRDYGYTF
size: .; V: TRBV30; D: .; J: TRBJ1-1; DNA: TGTGCCTGGAGTAGACAGGAGAACACTGAAGCTTTCTTT; CDR3: CAWSRQENTEAFF
size: few; V: TRBV7-9; D: .; J: TRBJ2-7; DNA: TGTGCCAGCAGCTTAGCGGTAGGGTCCGAGCAGTACTTC; CDR3: CASSLAVGSEQYF
size: many; V: TRBV7-3; D: .; J: TRBJ2-5; DNA: TGTGCCAGCAGCTTACGAAGGGGCGAGACCCAGTACTTC; CDR3: CASSLRRGETQYF
size: once; V: TRBV5-1; D: .; J: TRBJ2-1; DNA: TGCGCCAGCAGCTGGGGGGGAGACAGGTTACGCAATGAGCAGTTCTTC; CDR3: CASSWGGDRLRNEQFF
size: .; V: TRBV28; D: .; J: TRBJ2-7; DNA: TGTGCCAGCAGTTTATTTCGAAGGTCGATGTACTTC; CDR3: CASSLFRRSMYF
size: .; V: TRBV7-8; D: TRBD2; J: TRBJ2-5; DNA: TGTGCCAGCAGCCCTAGCGGGGAGAAGGAGACCCAGTACTTC; CDR3: CASSPSGEKETQYF
size: .; V: TRBV29-1; D: .; J: TRBJ2-7; DNA: TGCAGCGTTGCGGGACAAGGTGTGAACGAGCAGTACTTC; CDR3: CSVAGQGVNEQYF
size: .; V: TRBV2; D: TRBD1; J: TRBJ1-4; DNA: TGTGCCAGCAGTGGACAGGGTAATGAAAAACTGTTTTTT; CDR3: CASSGQGNEKLFF
size: .; V: TRBV5-1; D: .; J: TRBJ1-1; DNA: TGCGCCAGCAGCTTGGGAAACAGGGTTAATGAAGCTTTCTTT; CDR3: CASSLGNRVNEAFF
size: .; V: TRBV15; D: TRBD2; J: TRBJ2-3; DNA: TGTGCCACCAGCAGAGTAGCGGGGGCGGATACGCAGTATTTT; CDR3: CATSRVAGADTQYF